This T cell receptor (beta chain) was sequenced in a study of cytomegalovirus exposure and HLA in healthy donors. The PCR made use of 60 Vbeta and 13 Jbeta primers. Sequencing used immunoSEQ multiplex PCR; TCRdb keeps in-frame clones, though not all of them. This sample's table reports about 110,000 clones. This CDR3 region has 17 residues. J was trimmed by 3 bases and V by 0 bases; bases with no gene match: 6. CDR1 and CDR2 from the germline V gene are SQVTM and ANQGSEA. Input material: PBMCs. This clonotype was sampled from a man in his fifties or sixties in good health and CMV-seronegative. V usage is TRBV29-1 and J usage is TRBJ2-2; TRBD2 agrees at 11 bases. The CDR3 spells CSVEDPLAGDYTGELFF. The CDR3, as DNA: TGCAGCGTTGAAGACCCACTAGCGGGAGATTACACCGGGGAGCTGTTTTTT.